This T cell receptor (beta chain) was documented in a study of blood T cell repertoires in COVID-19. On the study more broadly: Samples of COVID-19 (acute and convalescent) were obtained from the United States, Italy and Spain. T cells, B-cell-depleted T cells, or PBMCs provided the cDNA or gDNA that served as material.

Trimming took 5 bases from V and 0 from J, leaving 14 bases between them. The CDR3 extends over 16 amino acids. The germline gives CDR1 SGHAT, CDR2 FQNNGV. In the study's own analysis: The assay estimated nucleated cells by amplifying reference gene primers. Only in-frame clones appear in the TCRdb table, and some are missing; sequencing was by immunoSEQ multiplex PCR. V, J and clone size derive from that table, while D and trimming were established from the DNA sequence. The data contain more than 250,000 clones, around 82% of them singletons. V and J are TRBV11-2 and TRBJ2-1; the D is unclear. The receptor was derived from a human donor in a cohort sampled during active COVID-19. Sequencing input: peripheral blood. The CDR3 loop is CASSLRLVSSYNEQFF. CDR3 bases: TGTGCCAGCAGCCTCCGACTGGTGAGCTCCTACAATGAGCAGTTCTTC. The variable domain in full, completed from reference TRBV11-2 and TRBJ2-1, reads EAGVAQSPRYKIIEKRQSVAFWCNPISGHATLYWYQQILGQGPKLLIQFQNNGVVDDSQLPKDRFSAERLKGVDSTLKIQPAKLEDSAVYLCASSLRLVSSYNEQFFGPGTRLTVL.